In its sample, the clone carrying this T cell receptor beta chain was seen many times. Its antigen is unknown. The library was made from cDNA and included unique molecular identifiers. A single record per CDR3 protein comes from TCRdb applying MiXCR to the PCR reads. The profile shows just over 250,000 distinct CDR3 sequences, 30% to 45% of them singletons. This entry belongs to a study of post-analysis software for immune sequencing data. Study-wide findings and caveats: Patients used about 5 TRBV segments, including TRBV5-6, TRBV5-1 and TRBV20-1, more often than controls.

Germline V gene data show CDR1 as SGHRS and CDR2 as YFSETQ. This CDR3 spans 17 amino acids. Trimming shortened V by 0 bases and J by 2 bases, and 18 bases separated the two germline ends. The sequence was collected from a girl aged 5 to 17 with multiple sclerosis. The chain employs TRBV5-1 and TRBJ2-7, with D unresolved. The material sequenced was blood. CDR3 DNA: TGCGCCAGCAGCTTGGCCCTAGGGATTCGTCTAGCCTACGAGCAGTACTTC. It specifies CASSLALGIRLAYEQYF. Based on the CDR3 plus reference TRBV5-1 and TRBJ2-7, the full variable domain is KAGVTQTPRYLIKTRGQQVTLSCSPISGHRSVSWYQQTPGQGLQFLFEYFSETQRNKGNFPGRFSGRQFSNSRSEMNVSTLELGDSALYLCASSLALGIRLAYEQYFGPGTRLTVT.